Listed here is a single T cell receptor (beta chain). Its specificity is unknown. This sample is drawn from a study of shared clonotypes between healthy human individuals. General study results and limits: Having only a few donors restricted how much genetic and exposure-history diversity was captured. Estimated richness values were generally larger in naive subsets than in memory subsets.

Using immunoSEQ multiplex PCR, the repertoire was profiled, and TCRdb retains in-frame clones only, with some absent. The repertoire includes 1.4 million or so clones, less than 99% of them detected once, and about 0.35% sits in the top ten. V was clipped by 4 bases and J by 0 bases, with 16 bases between them. Per the germline V gene, CDR1 is LGHNA and CDR2 is YSLEER. The CDR3 sequence is 17 residues long. The TCR comes from a man aged 30 to 39 in good health. The sample comprised naive CD4+ T cells sorted from blood. The subset was: CD45RA+ positively selected. The rearrangement uses TRBV4-3 and TRBJ1-3; D uncertain. The CDR3 loop is CASSPRAQLLSGNTIYF. The CDR3 bases are TGCGCCAGCAGCCCCCGGGCCCAGCTCCTCTCTGGAAACACCATATATTTT.